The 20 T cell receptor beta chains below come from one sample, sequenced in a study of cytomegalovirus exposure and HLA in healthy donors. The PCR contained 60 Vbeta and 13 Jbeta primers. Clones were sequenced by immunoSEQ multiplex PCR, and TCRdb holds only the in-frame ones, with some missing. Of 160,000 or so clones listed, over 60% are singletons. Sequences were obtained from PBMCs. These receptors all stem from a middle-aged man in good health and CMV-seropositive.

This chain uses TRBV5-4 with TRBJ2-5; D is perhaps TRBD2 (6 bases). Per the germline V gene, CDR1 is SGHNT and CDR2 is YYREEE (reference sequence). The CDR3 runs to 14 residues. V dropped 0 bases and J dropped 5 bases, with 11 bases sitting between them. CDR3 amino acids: CASSLEAGRETQYF. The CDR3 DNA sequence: TGTGCCAGCAGCTTGGAAGCAGGGAGGGAGACCCAGTACTTC.

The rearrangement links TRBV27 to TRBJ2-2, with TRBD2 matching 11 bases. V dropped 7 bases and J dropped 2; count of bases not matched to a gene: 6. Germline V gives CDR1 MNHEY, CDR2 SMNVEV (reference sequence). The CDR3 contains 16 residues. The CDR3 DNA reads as TGTGCCAGCACCAAAACTAGCGGGAGAAACACCGGGGAGCTGTTTTTT. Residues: CASTKTSGRNTGELFF.

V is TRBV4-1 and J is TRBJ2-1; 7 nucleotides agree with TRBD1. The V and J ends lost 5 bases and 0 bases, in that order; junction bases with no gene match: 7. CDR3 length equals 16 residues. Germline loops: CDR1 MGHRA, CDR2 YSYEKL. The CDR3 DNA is TGCGCCAGCAGCAAACCGGGACAGAGCTCCTACAATGAGCAGTTCTTC. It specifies CASSKPGQSSYNEQFF.

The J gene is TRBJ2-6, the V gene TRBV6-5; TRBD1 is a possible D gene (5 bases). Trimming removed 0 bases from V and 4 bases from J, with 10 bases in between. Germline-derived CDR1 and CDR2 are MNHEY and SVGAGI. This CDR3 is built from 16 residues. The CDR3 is CASSYSREPGANVLTF. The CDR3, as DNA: TGTGCCAGCAGTTACTCCAGGGAACCCGGGGCCAACGTCCTGACTTTC.

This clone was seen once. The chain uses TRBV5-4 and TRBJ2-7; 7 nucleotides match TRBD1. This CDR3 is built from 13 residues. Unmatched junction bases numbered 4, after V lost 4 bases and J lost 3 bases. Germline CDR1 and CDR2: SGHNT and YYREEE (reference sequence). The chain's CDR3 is CASSRDRDYEQYF. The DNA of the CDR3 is TGTGCCAGCAGCCGGGACAGAGACTACGAGCAGTACTTC.

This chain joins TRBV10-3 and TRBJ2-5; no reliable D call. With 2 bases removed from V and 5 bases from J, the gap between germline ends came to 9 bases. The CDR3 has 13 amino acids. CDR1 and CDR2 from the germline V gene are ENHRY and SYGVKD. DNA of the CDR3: TGTGCCATCAGTGAGGTAGCTTCGGAGACCCAGTACTTC. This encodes CAISEVASETQYF.

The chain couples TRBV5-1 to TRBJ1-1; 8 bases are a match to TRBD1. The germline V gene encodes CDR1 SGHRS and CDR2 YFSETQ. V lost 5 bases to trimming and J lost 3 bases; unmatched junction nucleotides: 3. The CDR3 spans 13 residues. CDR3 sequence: CASSQQGDTEAFF. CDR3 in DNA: TGCGCCAGCAGTCAACAGGGGGACACTGAAGCTTTCTTT. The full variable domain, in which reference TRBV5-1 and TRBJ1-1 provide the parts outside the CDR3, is KAGVTQTPRYLIKTRGQQVTLSCSPISGHRSVSWYQQTPGQGLQFLFEYFSETQRNKGNFPGRFSGRQFSNSRSEMNVSTLELGDSALYLCASSQQGDTEAFFGQGTRLTVV.

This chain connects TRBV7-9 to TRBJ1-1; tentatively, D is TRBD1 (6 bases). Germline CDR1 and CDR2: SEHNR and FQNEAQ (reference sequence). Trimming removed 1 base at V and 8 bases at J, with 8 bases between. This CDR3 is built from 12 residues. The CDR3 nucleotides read TGTGCCAGCAGCTTAGACAGGGAGGAAGCTTTCTTT. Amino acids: CASSLDREEAFF.

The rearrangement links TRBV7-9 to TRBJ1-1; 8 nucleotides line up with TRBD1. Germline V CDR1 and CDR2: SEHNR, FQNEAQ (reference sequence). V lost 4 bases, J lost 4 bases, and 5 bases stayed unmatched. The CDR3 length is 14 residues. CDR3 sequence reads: CASSSGQGVTEAFF. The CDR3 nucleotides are TGTGCCAGCAGCTCCGGACAGGGCGTCACTGAAGCTTTCTTT.

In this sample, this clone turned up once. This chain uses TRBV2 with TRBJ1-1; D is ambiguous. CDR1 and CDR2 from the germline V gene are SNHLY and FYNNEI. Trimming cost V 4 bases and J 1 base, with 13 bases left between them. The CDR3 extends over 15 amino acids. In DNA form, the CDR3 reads TGTGCCAGCAGTGCAATTGGGCACTCGAACACTGAAGCTTTCTTT. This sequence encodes CASSAIGHSNTEAFF.

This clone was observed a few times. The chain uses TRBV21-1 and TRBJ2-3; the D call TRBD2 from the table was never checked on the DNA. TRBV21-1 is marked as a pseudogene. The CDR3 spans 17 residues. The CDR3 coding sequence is TGTGCCAGCAGCACTCCGCCAGCTAGCGAACGCACAGATACGCAGTATTTT. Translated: CASSTPPASERTDTQYF.

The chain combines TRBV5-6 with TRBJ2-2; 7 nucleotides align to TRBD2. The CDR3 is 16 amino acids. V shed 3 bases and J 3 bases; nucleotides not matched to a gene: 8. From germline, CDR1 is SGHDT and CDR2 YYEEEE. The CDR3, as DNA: TGTGCCAGCAGCTCGTTAAGGGAGGGCGACACCGGGGAGCTGTTTTTT. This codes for CASSSLREGDTGELFF.

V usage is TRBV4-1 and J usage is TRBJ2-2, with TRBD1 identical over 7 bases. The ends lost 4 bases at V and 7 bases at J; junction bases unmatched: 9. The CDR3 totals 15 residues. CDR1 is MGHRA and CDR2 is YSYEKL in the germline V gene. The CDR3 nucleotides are TGCGCCAGCAGCCCGGCTGACAGGGCGGGCGGGGAGCTGTTTTTT. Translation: CASSPADRAGGELFF.

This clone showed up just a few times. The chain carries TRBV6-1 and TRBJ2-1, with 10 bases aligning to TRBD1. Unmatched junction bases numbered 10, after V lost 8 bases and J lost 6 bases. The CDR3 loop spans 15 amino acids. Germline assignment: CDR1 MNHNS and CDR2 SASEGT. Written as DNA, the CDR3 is TGTGCCAGCCGCAATCCCCGGACAGGGGGCAATGAGCAGTTCTTC. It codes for CASRNPRTGGNEQFF.

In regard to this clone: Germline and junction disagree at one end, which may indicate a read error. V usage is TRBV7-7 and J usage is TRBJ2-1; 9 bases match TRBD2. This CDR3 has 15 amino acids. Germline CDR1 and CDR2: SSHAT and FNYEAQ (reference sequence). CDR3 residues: CASSSGLAGNNEQFF. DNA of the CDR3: TGTGCTAGCAGCTCAGGGCTAGCGGGAAACAATGAGCAGTTCTTC.

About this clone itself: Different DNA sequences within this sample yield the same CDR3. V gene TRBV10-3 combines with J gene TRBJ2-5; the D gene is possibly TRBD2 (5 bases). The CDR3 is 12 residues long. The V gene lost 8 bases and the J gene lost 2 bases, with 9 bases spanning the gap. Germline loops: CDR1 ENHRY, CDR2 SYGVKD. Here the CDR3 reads CAIGLPQETQYF. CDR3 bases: TGTGCCATCGGACTTCCACAAGAGACCCAGTACTTC.

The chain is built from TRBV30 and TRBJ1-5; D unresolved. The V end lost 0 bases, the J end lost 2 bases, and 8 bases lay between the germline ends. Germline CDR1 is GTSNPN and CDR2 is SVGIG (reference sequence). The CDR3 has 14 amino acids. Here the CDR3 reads CAWSVTQRNQPQHF. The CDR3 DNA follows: TGTGCCTGGAGTGTAACACAGCGCAATCAGCCCCAGCATTTT.

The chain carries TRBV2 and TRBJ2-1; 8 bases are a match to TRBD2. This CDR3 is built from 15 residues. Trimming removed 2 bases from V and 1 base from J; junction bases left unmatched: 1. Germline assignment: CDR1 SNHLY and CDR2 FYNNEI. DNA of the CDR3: TGTGCCAGCAGTGAACAGCGGGAGTCCTACAATGAGCAGTTCTTC. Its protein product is CASSEQRESYNEQFF.

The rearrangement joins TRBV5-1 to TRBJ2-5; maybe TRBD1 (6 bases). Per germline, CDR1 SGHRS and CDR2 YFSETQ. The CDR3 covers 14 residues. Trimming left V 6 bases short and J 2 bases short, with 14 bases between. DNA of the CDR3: TGCGCCAGCACCCCTGGGGGCAGACAAGAGACCCAGTACTTC. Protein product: CASTPGGRQETQYF.

The CDR3 is CASRPWTGSQPQHF. CDR3 nucleotides: TGTGCCAGCAGACCCTGGACAGGGAGTCAGCCCCAGCATTTT. This sequence joins TRBV28 and TRBJ1-5; 8 bases align to TRBD1. Germline CDR1 reads MDHEN; CDR2 reads SYDVKM. This CDR3 spans 14 amino acids. V was clipped by 6 bases and J by 6 bases; unmatched bases: 7.